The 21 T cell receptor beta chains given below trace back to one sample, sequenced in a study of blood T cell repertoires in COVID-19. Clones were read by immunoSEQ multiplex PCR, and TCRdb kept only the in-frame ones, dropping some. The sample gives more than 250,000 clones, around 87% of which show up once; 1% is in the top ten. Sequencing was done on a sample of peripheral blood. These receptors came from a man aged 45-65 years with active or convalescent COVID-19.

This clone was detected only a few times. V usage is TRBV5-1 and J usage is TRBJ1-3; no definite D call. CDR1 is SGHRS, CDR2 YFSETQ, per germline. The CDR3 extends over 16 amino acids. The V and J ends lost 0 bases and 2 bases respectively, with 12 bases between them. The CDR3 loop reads CASSLVGSLAGNTIYF. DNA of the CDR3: TGCGCCAGCAGCTTGGTGGGGAGTCTGGCTGGAAACACCATATATTTT.

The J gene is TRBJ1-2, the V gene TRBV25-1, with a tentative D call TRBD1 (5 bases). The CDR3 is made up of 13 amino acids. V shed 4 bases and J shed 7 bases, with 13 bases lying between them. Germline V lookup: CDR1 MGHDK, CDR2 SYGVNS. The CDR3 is CASSARGGGGYTF. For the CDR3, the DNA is TGTGCCAGCAGTGCCCGCGGGGGGGGTGGCTACACCTTC.

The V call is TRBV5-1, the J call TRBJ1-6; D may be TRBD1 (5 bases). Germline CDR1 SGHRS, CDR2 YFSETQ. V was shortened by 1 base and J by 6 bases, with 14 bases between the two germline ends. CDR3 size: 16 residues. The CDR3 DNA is TGCGCCAGCAGCTTGATGGGGGAGGGCCCTAATTCACCCCTCCACTTT. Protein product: CASSLMGEGPNSPLHF.

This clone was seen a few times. The CDR3 is CASSLSSTNSEAFF. Here the CDR3 DNA reads TGCGCCAGCAGCCTGTCGTCCACCAACTCAGAAGCTTTCTTT. The chain links TRBV4-1 to TRBJ1-1; no reliable D call. The CDR3 has 14 amino acids. Germline loops: CDR1 MGHRA, CDR2 YSYEKL. Trimming removed 4 bases from V and 8 bases from J, with 17 bases in between.

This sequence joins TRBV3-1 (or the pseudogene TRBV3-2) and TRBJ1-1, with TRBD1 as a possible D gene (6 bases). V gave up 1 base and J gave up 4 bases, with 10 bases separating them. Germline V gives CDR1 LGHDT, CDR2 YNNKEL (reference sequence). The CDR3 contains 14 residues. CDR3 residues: CASSQGGQFTEAFF. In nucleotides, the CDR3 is TGTGCCAGCAGCCAAGGAGGACAGTTCACTGAAGCTTTCTTT.

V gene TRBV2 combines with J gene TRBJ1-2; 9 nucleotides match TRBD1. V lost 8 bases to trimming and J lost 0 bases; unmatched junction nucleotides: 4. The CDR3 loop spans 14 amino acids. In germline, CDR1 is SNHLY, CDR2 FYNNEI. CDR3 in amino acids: CASGRQGANYGYTF. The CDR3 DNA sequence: TGTGCCAGCGGAAGACAGGGGGCTAACTATGGCTACACCTTC.

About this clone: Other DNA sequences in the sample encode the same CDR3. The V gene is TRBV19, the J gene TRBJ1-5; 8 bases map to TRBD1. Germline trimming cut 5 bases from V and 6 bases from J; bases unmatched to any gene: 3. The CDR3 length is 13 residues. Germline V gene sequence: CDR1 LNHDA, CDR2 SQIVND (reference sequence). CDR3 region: CASSPGGGQPQHF. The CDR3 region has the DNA TGTGCCAGTAGTCCAGGGGGCGGTCAGCCCCAGCATTTT. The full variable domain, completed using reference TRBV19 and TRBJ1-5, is DGGITQSPKYLFRKEGQNVTLSCEQNLNHDAMYWYRQDPGQGLRLIYYSQIVNDFQKGDIAEGYSVSREKKESFPLTVTSAQKNPTAFYLCASSPGGGQPQHFGDGTRLSIL.

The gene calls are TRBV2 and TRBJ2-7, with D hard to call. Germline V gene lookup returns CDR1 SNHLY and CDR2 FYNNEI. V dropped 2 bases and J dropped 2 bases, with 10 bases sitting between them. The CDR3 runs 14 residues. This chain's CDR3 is CASSEYSATYEQYF. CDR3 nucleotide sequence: TGTGCCAGCAGTGAATACAGTGCTACCTACGAGCAGTACTTC.

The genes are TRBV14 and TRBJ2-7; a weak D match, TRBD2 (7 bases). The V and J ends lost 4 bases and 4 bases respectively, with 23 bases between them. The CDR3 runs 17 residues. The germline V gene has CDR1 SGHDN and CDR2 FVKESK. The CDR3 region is CASSPRPAGGRKYEQYF. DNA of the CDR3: TGTGCCAGCAGCCCAAGGCCGGCCGGGGGGCGTAAATACGAGCAGTACTTC.

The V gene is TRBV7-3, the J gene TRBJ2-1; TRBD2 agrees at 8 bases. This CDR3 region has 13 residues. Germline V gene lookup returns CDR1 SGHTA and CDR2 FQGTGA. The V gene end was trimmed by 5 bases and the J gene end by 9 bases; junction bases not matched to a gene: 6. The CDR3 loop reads CASSAGRDGEQFF. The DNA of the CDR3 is TGTGCCAGCAGCGCCGGGAGGGATGGTGAGCAGTTCTTC.

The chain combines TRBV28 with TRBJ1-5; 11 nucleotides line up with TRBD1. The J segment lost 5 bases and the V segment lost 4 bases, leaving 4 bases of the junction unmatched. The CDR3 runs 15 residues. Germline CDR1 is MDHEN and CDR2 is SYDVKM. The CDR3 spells CASSSSGQGDQPQHF. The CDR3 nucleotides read TGTGCCAGCAGTTCCTCGGGACAGGGGGATCAGCCCCAGCATTTT.

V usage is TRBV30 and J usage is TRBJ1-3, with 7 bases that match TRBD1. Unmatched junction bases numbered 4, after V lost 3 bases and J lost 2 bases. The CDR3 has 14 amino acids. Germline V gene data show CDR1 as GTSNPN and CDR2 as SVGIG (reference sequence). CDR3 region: CAWSPGGTGNTIYF. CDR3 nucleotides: TGTGCCTGGAGCCCAGGGGGTACTGGAAACACCATATATTTT.

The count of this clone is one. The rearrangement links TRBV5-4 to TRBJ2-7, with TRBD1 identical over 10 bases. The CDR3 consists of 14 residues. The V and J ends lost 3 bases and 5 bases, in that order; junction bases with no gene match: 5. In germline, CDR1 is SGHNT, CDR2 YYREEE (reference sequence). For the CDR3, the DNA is TGTGCCAGCAGCTCGCCGGGACAGGGGAACGAGCAGTACTTC. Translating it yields CASSSPGQGNEQYF.

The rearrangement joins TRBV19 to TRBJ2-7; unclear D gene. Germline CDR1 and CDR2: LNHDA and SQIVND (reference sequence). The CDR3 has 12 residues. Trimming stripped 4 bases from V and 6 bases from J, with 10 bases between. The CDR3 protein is CASSNVASEQYF. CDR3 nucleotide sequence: TGTGCCAGTAGTAACGTAGCTAGCGAGCAGTACTTC.

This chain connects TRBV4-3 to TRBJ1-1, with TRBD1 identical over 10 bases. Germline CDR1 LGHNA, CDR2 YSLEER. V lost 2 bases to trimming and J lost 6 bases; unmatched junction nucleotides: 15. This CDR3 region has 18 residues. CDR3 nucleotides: TGCGCCAGCAGCCAATATCTACCGACAGGGGGCACGGCCGCTGAAGCTTTCTTT. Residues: CASSQYLPTGGTAAEAFF.

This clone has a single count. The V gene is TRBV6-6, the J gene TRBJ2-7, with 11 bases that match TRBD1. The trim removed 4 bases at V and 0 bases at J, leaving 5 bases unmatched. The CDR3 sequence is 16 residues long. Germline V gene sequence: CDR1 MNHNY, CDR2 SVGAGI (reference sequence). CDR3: CASSSGQGATSYEQYF. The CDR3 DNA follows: TGTGCCAGCAGTTCCGGACAGGGGGCTACCTCCTACGAGCAGTACTTC.

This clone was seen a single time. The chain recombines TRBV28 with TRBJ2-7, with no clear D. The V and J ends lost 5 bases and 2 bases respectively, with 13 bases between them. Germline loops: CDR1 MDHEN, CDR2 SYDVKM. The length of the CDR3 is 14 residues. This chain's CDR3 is CASSQATLPYEQYF. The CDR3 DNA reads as TGTGCCAGCAGTCAAGCGACTCTGCCCTACGAGCAGTACTTC.

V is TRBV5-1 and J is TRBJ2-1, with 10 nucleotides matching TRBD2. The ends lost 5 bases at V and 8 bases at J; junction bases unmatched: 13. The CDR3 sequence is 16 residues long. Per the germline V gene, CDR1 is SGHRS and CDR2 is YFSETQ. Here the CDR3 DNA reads TGCGCCAGCAGTCCCGGAGCGGGAGGGCGTAGCGATGAGCAGTTCTTC. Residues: CASSPGAGGRSDEQFF.

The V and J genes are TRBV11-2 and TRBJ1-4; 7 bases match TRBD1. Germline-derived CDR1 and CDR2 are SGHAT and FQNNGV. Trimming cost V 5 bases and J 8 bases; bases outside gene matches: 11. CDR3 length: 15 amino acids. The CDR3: CASSPRQGTDEKLFF. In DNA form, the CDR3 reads TGTGCCAGCAGCCCGCGACAGGGAACGGACGAAAAACTGTTTTTT.

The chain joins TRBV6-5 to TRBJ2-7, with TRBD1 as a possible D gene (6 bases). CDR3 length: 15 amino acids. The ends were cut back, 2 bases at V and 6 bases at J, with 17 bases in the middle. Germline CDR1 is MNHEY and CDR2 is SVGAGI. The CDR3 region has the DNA TGTGCCAGCAGTTACGGAACAGGGCAAAACCTCGAGCAGTACTTC. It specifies CASSYGTGQNLEQYF.

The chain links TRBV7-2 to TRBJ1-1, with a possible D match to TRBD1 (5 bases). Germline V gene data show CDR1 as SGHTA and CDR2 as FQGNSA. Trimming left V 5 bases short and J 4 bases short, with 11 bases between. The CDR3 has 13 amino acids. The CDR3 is CASSPGGSTEAFF. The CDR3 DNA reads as TGTGCCAGCAGCCCCGGGGGAAGCACTGAAGCTTTCTTT.